This paragraph reports one TCR beta chain. Its antigen remains unidentified. The sample holds no much larger clone one base away, and base qualities are not on file. Each PCR received spiked-in synthetic TCR analog templates so that absolute template abundance could be estimated from read counts. Using the immunoSEQ assay, TCRbeta CDR3 regions were amplified from genomic DNA with bias-controlled V and J gene primers. Rearranged TCRbeta segments were sequenced at approximately 20X coverage. Regarding the original processing steps: Clustering was used to correct sequencing errors, and CDR3s were annotated against IMGT to assign V, D and J genes. Downstream analyses used only productive TCRbeta rearrangements and left out out-of-frame or stop-codon sequences. Clonality was computed as one minus Shannon entropy normalized by the log of the number of unique productive sequences. Fisher's exact test with Benjamini-Hochberg correction, at a threshold of adjusted p below 0.01, was used to find clones that differed between time points or between blood and tumor. TCRdb stores this immuneACCESS table with in-frame sequences only. Part of the clones is absent; in the studies checked, under half of the shortfall reflects unresolved V genes, and no reason is known for the rest. V and J calls and clone size are those listed in that table; D and trimming were worked out from the DNA. This sample is represented by 70,000 to 95,000 clones; 84% of them were singletons. More than 2% of the sample is taken by the ten largest.

Taken with the paper, the label for time point translates to: pretreatment peripheral blood. A total of 25 to 30 patients with locally advanced or metastatic urothelial carcinoma, treated at Memorial Sloan Kettering on a trial protocol, made up the cohort. Peripheral blood mononuclear cells were collected pretreatment and during treatment, at between 1 and 8 total time points per patient. The Qiagen DNeasy Blood extraction kit was used to purify genomic DNA from total PBMCs and from tumor samples. PBMCs were collected pretreatment and during treatment, and were isolated and stored as previously described. Including the terminal cysteine and phenylalanine, the CDR3 comprises 15 residues. This entry keeps only the CDR3 DNA: 45 bases, framed from base 1. Germline trimming amounts to 4 bases on V and 8 bases on J, with 11 as the count of junction bases outside the gene matches. CDR1 and CDR2 were assigned from the germline V gene as SQVTM and ANQGSEA.

The data were taken from a study of PD-L1 blockade in urothelial cancer listed by TCRdb under 2017. In terms of the full investigation: Therapy was started in the mid-2010s for all patients, and atezolizumab 1,200 mg was administered intravenously every 3 weeks. Twenty-five of 29 patients were identified as males with urothelial cancer of bladder origin, and a prior smoking history was reported by 18 of 29 patients. Durable clinical benefit was achieved by nine patients and was not achieved by 20 patients. The study, an exploratory multi-omic analysis, examined somatic, immune and clinical correlates of response to PD-L1 blockade with atezolizumab in urothelial cancer. In the same patients, whole exome sequencing and RNA sequencing of pretreatment tumors were performed in addition to TCR sequencing. Pretreatment tumor samples, along with matched peripheral blood serially collected before and after atezolizumab treatment, were subjected to TCR sequencing. A median of about 140,000 T cells and some 82,000 unique TCRs was obtained from blood samples, and a median clonality of 0.080 was observed. Blood samples were analyzed at 3 weeks after treatment start (second dose) and at 6 weeks after treatment start. Patients had an ECOG performance status of 0 or 1 and had received between 0 and 3 prior chemotherapy regimens. Pretreatment blood TCR-seq was available for fewer than 30 patients, at least one posttreatment blood collection was obtained for 25 or so patients, and tumor TCR-seq was available for 25 or so patients. Durable clinical benefit was defined as a progression-free survival longer than 6 months, and TCR features were additionally tested against progression-free survival and overall survival.

The paper's findings and limits, for the study overall: Because the sample size was small (n of about 27) and many exploratory analyses were performed, the results are intended to be hypothesis-generating. A pretreatment peripheral blood TCR clonality below the median was linked to improved progression-free and overall survival. Among patients with durable benefit, tumor-associated TCR clones showed greater expansion in peripheral blood 3 weeks after treatment started (n ≈ 20, p = 0.022).

The chain is assembled from TRBV29-1 and TRBJ1-2; 12 bases in the middle match TRBD1. The specimen was PBMCs, collected around atezolizumab (anti-PD-L1) treatment. The sequence was collected from a man aged 55 to 70 with urothelial cancer. The nucleotide sequence is TGCAGCGTTGGGGATTGGGGACAGGGGGCGCGAGGCTACACCTTC. This encodes CSVGDWGQGARGYTF.